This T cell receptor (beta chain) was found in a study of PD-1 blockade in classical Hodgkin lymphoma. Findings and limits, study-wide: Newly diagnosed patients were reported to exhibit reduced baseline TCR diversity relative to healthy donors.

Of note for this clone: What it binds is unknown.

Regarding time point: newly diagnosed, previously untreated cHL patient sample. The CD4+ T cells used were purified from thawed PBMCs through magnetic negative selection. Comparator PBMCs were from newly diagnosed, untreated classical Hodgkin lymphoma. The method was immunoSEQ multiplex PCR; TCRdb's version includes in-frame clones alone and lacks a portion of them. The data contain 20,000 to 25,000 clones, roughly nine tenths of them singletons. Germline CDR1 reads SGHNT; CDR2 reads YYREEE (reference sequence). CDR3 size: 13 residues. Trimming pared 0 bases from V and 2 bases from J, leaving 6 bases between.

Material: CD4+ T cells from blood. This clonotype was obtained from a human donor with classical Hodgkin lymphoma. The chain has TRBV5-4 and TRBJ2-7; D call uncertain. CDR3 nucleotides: TGTGCCAGCAGCTTGGTCGGGCCCTACGAGCAGTACTTC. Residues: CASSLVGPYEQYF.